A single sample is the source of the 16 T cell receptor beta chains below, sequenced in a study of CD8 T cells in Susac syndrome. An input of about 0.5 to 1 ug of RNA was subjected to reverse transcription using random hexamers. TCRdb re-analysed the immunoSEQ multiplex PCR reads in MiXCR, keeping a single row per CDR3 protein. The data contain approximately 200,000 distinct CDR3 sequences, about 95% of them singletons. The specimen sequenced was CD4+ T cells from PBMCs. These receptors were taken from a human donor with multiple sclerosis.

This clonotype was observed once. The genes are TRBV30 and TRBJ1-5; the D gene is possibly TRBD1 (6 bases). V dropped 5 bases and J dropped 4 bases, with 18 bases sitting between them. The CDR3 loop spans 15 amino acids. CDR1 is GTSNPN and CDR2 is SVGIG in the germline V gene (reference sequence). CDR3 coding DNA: TGTGCCTGGTCCTTCAGGACAGCGGGGAATCAGCCCCAGCATTTT. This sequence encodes CAWSFRTAGNQPQHF.

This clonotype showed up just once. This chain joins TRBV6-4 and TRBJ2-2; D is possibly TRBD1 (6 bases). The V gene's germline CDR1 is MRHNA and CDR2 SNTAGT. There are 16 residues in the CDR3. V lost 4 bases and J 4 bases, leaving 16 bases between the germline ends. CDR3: CASSVGLAGVTGELFF. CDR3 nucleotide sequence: TGTGCCAGCAGTGTAGGCCTGGCAGGGGTCACCGGGGAGCTGTTTTTT.

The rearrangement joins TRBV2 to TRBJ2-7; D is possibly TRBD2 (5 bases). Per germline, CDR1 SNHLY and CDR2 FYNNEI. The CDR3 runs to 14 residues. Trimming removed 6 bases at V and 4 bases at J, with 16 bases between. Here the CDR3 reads CASRFEVAGYEQYF. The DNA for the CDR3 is TGTGCCAGCAGGTTTGAGGTTGCGGGTTACGAGCAGTACTTC.

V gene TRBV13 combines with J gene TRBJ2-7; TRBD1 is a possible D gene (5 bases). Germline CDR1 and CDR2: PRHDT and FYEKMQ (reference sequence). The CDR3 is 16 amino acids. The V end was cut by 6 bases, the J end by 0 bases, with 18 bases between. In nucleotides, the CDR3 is TGTGCCAGCAGAGGGGAACGTGTGGATAGCTCCTACGAGCAGTACTTC. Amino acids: CASRGERVDSSYEQYF.

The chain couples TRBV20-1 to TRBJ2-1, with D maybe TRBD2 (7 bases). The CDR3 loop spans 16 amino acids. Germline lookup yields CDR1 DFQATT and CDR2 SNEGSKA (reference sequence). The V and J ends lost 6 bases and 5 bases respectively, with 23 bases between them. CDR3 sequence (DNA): TGCAGTGCCCAGGGAGGGGGGGCACGATCGGACAATGAGCAGTTCTTC. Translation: CSAQGGGARSDNEQFF.

CDR3 coding DNA: TGTGCCAGCAGCCAGAACATGAACACTGAAGCTTTCTTT. The encoded protein is CASSQNMNTEAFF. The gene calls are TRBV14 and TRBJ1-1; no firm D call. The V gene's germline CDR1 is SGHDN and CDR2 FVKESK. Between the trimmed V and J ends, which lost 3 bases and 0 bases, there was a span of 5 bases. This CDR3 spans 13 amino acids.

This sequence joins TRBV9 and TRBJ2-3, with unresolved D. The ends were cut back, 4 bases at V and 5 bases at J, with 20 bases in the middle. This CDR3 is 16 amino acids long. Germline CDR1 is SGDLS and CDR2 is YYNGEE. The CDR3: CASSKRQSGYIDTQYF. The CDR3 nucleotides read TGTGCCAGCAGCAAAAGGCAAAGTGGGTACATAGATACGCAGTATTTT. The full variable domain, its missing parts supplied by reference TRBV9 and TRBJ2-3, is DSGVTQTPKHLITATGQRVTLRCSPRSGDLSVYWYQQSLDQGLQFLIQYYNGEERAKGNILERFSAQQFPDLHSELNLSSLELGDSALYFCASSKRQSGYIDTQYFGPGTRLTVL.

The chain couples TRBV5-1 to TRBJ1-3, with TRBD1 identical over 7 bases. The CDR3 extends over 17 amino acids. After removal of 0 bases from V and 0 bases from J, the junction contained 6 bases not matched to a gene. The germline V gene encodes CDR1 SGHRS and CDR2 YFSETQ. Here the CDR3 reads CASSLEGTVFSGNTIYF. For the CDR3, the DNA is TGCGCCAGCAGCTTGGAGGGGACAGTCTTCTCTGGAAACACCATATATTTT. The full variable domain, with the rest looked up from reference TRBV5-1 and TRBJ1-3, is KAGVTQTPRYLIKTRGQQVTLSCSPISGHRSVSWYQQTPGQGLQFLFEYFSETQRNKGNFPGRFSGRQFSNSRSEMNVSTLELGDSALYLCASSLEGTVFSGNTIYFGEGSWLTVV.

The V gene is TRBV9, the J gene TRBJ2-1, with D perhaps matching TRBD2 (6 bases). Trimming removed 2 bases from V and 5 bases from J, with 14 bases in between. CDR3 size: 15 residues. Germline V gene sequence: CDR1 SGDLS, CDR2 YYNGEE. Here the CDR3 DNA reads TGTGCCAGCAGCGTCAGGGCGGGGACCAACAATGAGCAGTTCTTC. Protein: CASSVRAGTNNEQFF.

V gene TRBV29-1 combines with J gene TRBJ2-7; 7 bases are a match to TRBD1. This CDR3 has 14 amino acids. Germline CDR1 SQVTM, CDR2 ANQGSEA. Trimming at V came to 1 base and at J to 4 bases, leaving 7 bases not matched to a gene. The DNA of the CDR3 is TGCAGCGTTGAAGGAAACAGGGGACCGTACGAGCAGTACGTC. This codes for CSVEGNRGPYEQYV.

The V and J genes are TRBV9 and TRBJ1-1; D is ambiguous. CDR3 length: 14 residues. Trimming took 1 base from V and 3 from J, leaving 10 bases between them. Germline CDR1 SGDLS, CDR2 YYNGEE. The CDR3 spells CASSVSGRHTEAFF. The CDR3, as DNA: TGTGCCAGCAGCGTATCCGGCAGGCACACTGAAGCTTTCTTT.

The CDR3 region has the DNA TGCGCCAGCAGTAAGACAGGGACGAACACCGGGGAGCTGTTTTTT. It translates to CASSKTGTNTGELFF. This chain connects TRBV4-1 to TRBJ2-2, with 7 nucleotides matching TRBD1. Germline V gene sequence: CDR1 MGHRA, CDR2 YSYEKL. The V segment lost 6 bases and the J segment 0 bases; nucleotides outside the gene matches: 4. The CDR3 loop spans 15 amino acids.

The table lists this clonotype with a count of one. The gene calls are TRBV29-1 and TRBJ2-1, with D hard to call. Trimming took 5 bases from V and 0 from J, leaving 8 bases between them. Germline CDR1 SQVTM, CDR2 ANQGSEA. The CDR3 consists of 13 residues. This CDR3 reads CSVSQSSYNEQFF. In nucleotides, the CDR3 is TGCAGCGTTTCCCAGAGCTCCTACAATGAGCAGTTCTTC.

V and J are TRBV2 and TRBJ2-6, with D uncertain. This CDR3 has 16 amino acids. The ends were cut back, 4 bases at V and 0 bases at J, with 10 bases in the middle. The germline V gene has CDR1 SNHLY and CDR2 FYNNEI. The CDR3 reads CASSALQTSGANVLTF. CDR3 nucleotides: TGTGCCAGCAGTGCTCTCCAGACCTCTGGGGCCAACGTCCTGACTTTC.

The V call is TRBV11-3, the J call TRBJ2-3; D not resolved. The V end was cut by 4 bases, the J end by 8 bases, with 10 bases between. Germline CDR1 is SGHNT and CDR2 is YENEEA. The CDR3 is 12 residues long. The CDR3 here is CASSSPSGTQYF. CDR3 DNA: TGTGCCAGCAGCTCCCCTTCTGGTACGCAGTATTTT.

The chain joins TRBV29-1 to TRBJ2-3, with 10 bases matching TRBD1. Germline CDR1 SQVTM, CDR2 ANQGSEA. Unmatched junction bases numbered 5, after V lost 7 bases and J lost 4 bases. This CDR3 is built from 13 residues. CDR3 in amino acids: CSGGQGRSDTQYF. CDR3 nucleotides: TGCAGCGGGGGACAGGGGAGATCAGATACGCAGTATTTT.